Below, 5 T cell receptor beta chains from the same sample are listed, as sequenced in a study of blood T cell repertoires in COVID-19. Generated by immunoSEQ multiplex PCR, the TCRdb table keeps only in-frame clones and is missing some. The sample yields around 150,000 clones, roughly 84% seen once. The sample taken for sequencing was peripheral blood. These receptors all stem from a woman aged 60 to 75 with COVID-19, enrolled during active disease.

This chain uses TRBV5-4 with TRBJ1-2, with TRBD1 identical over 7 bases. Germline assignment: CDR1 SGHNT and CDR2 YYREEE (reference sequence). After removal of 4 bases from V and 6 bases from J, the junction contained 15 bases not matched to a gene. The CDR3 loop spans 16 amino acids. The CDR3 reads CASSPTARQGGNGYTF. CDR3 nucleotides: TGTGCCAGCAGCCCGACAGCTAGACAGGGAGGAAATGGCTACACCTTC.

The V call is TRBV5-5, the J call TRBJ2-1; D uncertain. Between the trimmed V and J ends, which lost 4 bases and 0 bases, there was a span of 8 bases. CDR3 size: 14 residues. Germline V lookup: CDR1 SGHKS, CDR2 YYEKEE (reference sequence). The CDR3 region is CASSQRSSYNEQFF. For the CDR3, the DNA is TGTGCCAGCAGCCAACGGAGCTCCTACAATGAGCAGTTCTTC.

The chain links TRBV6-5 to TRBJ2-3; 8 bases are shared with TRBD1. This CDR3 spans 14 amino acids. The ends lost 6 bases at V and 4 bases at J; junction bases unmatched: 6. Germline V gene sequence: CDR1 MNHEY, CDR2 SVGAGI. The CDR3 loop reads CASRETGVADTQYF. The CDR3 nucleotides read TGTGCCAGCAGAGAGACAGGGGTTGCAGATACGCAGTATTTT.

The gene calls are TRBV10-3 and TRBJ1-6; the D gene is possibly TRBD1 (6 bases). The CDR3 runs to 14 residues. The V end was cut by 8 bases, the J end by 8 bases, with 16 bases between. The germline V gene encodes CDR1 ENHRY and CDR2 SYGVKD. As DNA, the CDR3 is TGTGCCATCCAGGGGCAGGGGCAGCATTCACCCCTCCACTTT. Translated, it gives CAIQGQGQHSPLHF.

This chain joins TRBV25-1 and TRBJ1-1; 9 positions match TRBD1. The CDR3 consists of 15 residues. V dropped 5 bases and J dropped 5; count of bases not matched to a gene: 9. Looked up from germline, CDR1 is MGHDK and CDR2 is SYGVNS. The CDR3 coding sequence is TGTGCCAGCAGTTGGGGGACAGGGACGCCGACTGAAGCTTTCTTT. This codes for CASSWGTGTPTEAFF.